This T cell receptor (beta chain) was sequenced in a study of long-term antiretroviral therapy in people with HIV. Findings and caveats of the study: Collection of the blood took place between the mid-2000s and the late 2010s. The ART regimens in use then may have been less effective than current ones.

Sequencing used immunoSEQ v3.0 at survey level. Per sample, sequencing targeted roughly 40,000-55,000 T-cell genomes. Here immunoSEQ multiplex PCR was the method, and the copy in TCRdb shows in-frame clones only, minus some. The profile shows 20,000 to 25,000 clones, over 80% of them singletons. With respect to this clone: Its antigen is currently unknown.

The CDR3 is 13 amino acids. The V gene's germline CDR1 is SNHLY and CDR2 FYNNEI. The V gene lost 8 bases and the J gene lost 2 bases, with 13 bases spanning the gap. The sequencing here drew on unsorted PBMCs, taken 1.6 years after starting antiretroviral therapy. The chain joins TRBV2 to TRBJ2-7; maybe TRBD2 (5 bases). The receptor was isolated from a man between 40 and 49 years old with HIV. This CDR3 is CASLGWGAYEQYF. The CDR3 DNA sequence: TGTGCCAGCCTTGGATGGGGAGCCTACGAGCAGTACTTC.